What follows is one TCR beta chain and its context. The sample originates from a study of control samples from healthy donors and cancer patients. Germline CDR1 and CDR2: SEHNR and FQNEAQ (reference sequence). Trimming took 2 bases from V and 0 from J, leaving 15 bases between them. There are 17 residues in the CDR3. Libraries were prepared by immunoSEQ multiplex PCR; TCRdb keeps only in-frame clonotypes and omits some of them. Among around 53,000 clones listed, about 90% were seen once. The sequence was obtained from a man in his sixties with head and neck cancer. Material for sequencing was PBMCs. This chain links TRBV7-9 with TRBJ2-3; D is possibly TRBD1 (6 bases). The CDR3 protein is CASSLWGHSISTDTQYF. CDR3 DNA: TGTGCCAGCAGCTTATGGGGACACTCAATTAGCACAGATACGCAGTATTTT.